Listed below are T cell receptor beta chains from one sample, sequenced in a study of T cells in narcolepsy. Repertoires were generated with immunoSEQ multiplex PCR, while TCRdb's copy carries only in-frame clones and drops some. This sample has about 30,000 clones, with around 81% found just once. The sample was CD45RA- memory CD4+ T cells from PBMCs. Receptor source: a human donor with narcolepsy. The CDR3 runs from the conserved cysteine through the conserved F or W. A D gene is named only where the DNA matches it firmly. Clone size, where shown, is once, few, many, or a class for clones that have expanded.

D gene: .; J gene: TRBJ1-2; clone size: once; V gene: TRBV21-1; CDR3 protein: CASRKGRRVANYGYTF; CDR3 DNA: TGTGCCAGCAGAAAAGGGCGGAGGGTGGCTAACTATGGCTACACCTTC
D gene: TRBD1; J gene: TRBJ2-7; clone size: .; V gene: TRBV18; CDR3 protein: CASSQGQGPSYEQYF; CDR3 DNA: TGTGCCAGCTCACAAGGACAGGGGCCCTCCTACGAGCAGTACTTC
D gene: TRBD1; J gene: TRBJ1-2; clone size: .; V gene: TRBV5-6; CDR3 protein: CASSVPTGRGNGYTF; CDR3 DNA: TGTGCCAGCAGCGTGCCGACAGGGAGGGGTAATGGCTACACCTTC
D gene: .; J gene: TRBJ2-3; clone size: .; V gene: TRBV7-2; CDR3 protein: CASSLASTDTQYF; CDR3 DNA: TGTGCCAGCAGCTTAGCTAGCACAGATACGCAGTATTTT
D gene: .; J gene: TRBJ1-2; clone size: once; V gene: TRBV7-6; CDR3 protein: CASSQGTSLGVGGYTF; CDR3 DNA: TGTGCCAGCAGCCAGGGGACTAGTTTAGGGGTCGGTGGCTACACCTTC
D gene: .; J gene: TRBJ2-7; clone size: .; V gene: TRBV6-5; CDR3 protein: CASSGTYEQYF; CDR3 DNA: TGTGCCAGCAGCGGGACCTACGAGCAGTACTTC
D gene: TRBD1; J gene: TRBJ1-3; clone size: .; V gene: TRBV4-3; CDR3 protein: CASSRDRGSGNTIYF; CDR3 DNA: TGCGCCAGCAGCCGAGACAGGGGCTCTGGAAACACCATATATTTT
D gene: .; J gene: TRBJ2-3; clone size: .; V gene: TRBV11-3; CDR3 protein: CASSSKGSGTSTDTQYF; CDR3 DNA: TGTGCCAGCAGCTCCAAGGGGTCAGGGACTAGCACAGATACGCAGTATTTT
D gene: TRBD1; J gene: TRBJ1-2; clone size: .; V gene: TRBV11-2; CDR3 protein: CASSQGPGQGLDGYTF; CDR3 DNA: TGTGCCAGCAGCCAAGGGCCCGGACAGGGTCTTGATGGCTACACCTTC
D gene: .; J gene: TRBJ1-1; clone size: .; V gene: TRBV30; CDR3 protein: CAWRGGSSEAFF; CDR3 DNA: TGTGCCTGGAGAGGGGGTTCGTCTGAAGCTTTCTTT
D gene: .; J gene: TRBJ2-2; clone size: few; V gene: TRBV6-1; CDR3 protein: CASSEWIANTGELFF; CDR3 DNA: TGTGCCAGCAGTGAATGGATAGCGAACACCGGGGAGCTGTTTTTT
D gene: .; J gene: TRBJ1-2; clone size: .; V gene: TRBV5-1; CDR3 protein: CASSPRDGFSGYTF; CDR3 DNA: TGCGCCAGCAGCCCCCGGGACGGATTCTCTGGCTACACCTTC
D gene: TRBD2; J gene: TRBJ2-7; clone size: few; V gene: TRBV15; CDR3 protein: CATSTSGSYEQYF; CDR3 DNA: TGTGCCACCAGCACTAGCGGCTCCTACGAGCAGTACTTC
D gene: .; J gene: TRBJ2-7; clone size: .; V gene: TRBV4-3; CDR3 protein: CASSQVGGSYEQYF; CDR3 DNA: TGCGCCAGCAGCCAAGTGGGCGGATCCTACGAGCAGTACTTC
D gene: TRBD1; J gene: TRBJ2-3; clone size: .; V gene: TRBV6-4; CDR3 protein: CASSTGTGSLGTDTQYF; CDR3 DNA: TGTGCCAGCAGTACCGGGACAGGGAGTTTGGGGACAGATACGCAGTATTTT
D gene: TRBD1; J gene: TRBJ1-2; clone size: .; V gene: TRBV2; CDR3 protein: CGAQRDRGNYGYTF; CDR3 DNA: TGTGGAGCCCAACGGGACAGGGGAAACTATGGCTACACCTTC
D gene: .; J gene: TRBJ2-7; clone size: .; V gene: TRBV10-3; CDR3 protein: CAISEPGEQYF; CDR3 DNA: TGTGCCATCAGTGAGCCGGGCGAGCAGTACTTC
D gene: .; J gene: TRBJ1-2; clone size: .; V gene: TRBV6-1; CDR3 protein: CASSDPLGGYTF; CDR3 DNA: TGTGCCAGCAGTGATCCCCTGGGCGGCTACACCTTC
D gene: .; J gene: TRBJ1-1; clone size: once; V gene: TRBV15; CDR3 protein: CATSIRGVEAFF; CDR3 DNA: TGTGCCACCAGCATCCGGGGGGTGGAAGCTTTCTTT
D gene: .; J gene: TRBJ2-2; clone size: .; V gene: TRBV7-3; CDR3 protein: CASSPRPGGELFF; CDR3 DNA: TGTGCCAGCAGCCCCCGGCCGGGCGGGGAGCTGTTTTTT
D gene: .; J gene: TRBJ2-3; clone size: .; V gene: TRBV5-4; CDR3 protein: CASSSYGAPGSTDTQYF; CDR3 DNA: TGTGCCAGCAGCTCTTACGGTGCTCCCGGTAGCACAGATACGCAGTATTTT
D gene: .; J gene: TRBJ1-3; clone size: .; V gene: TRBV4-1; CDR3 protein: CASSPSGTGNTIYF; CDR3 DNA: TGCGCCAGCAGCCCTTCCGGGACAGGAAACACCATATATTTT
D gene: TRBD1; J gene: TRBJ2-4; clone size: .; V gene: TRBV28; CDR3 protein: CASSSPTGPNIQYF; CDR3 DNA: TGTGCCAGCAGTTCACCGACAGGGCCAAACATTCAGTACTTC
D gene: .; J gene: TRBJ1-5; clone size: .; V gene: TRBV28; CDR3 protein: CATRWGTRGQPQHF; CDR3 DNA: TGTGCCACGAGGTGGGGGACTCGAGGGCAGCCCCAGCATTTT
D gene: TRBD1; J gene: TRBJ1-3; clone size: .; V gene: TRBV5-6; CDR3 protein: CASSGWTGGNYGNTIYF; CDR3 DNA: TGTGCCAGCAGCGGATGGACAGGGGGAAACTATGGAAACACCATATATTTT
D gene: TRBD1; J gene: TRBJ1-4; clone size: .; V gene: TRBV5-1; CDR3 protein: CASSTDRANEKLFF; CDR3 DNA: TGCGCCAGCAGCACGGACAGGGCTAATGAAAAACTGTTTTTT
D gene: .; J gene: TRBJ2-4; clone size: once; V gene: TRBV4-3; CDR3 protein: CASSQEVIGAKNIQYF; CDR3 DNA: TGCGCCAGCAGCCAAGAAGTTATCGGGGCCAAAAACATTCAGTACTTC
D gene: .; J gene: TRBJ2-7; clone size: .; V gene: TRBV6-6; CDR3 protein: CASTQSRGTYEQYF; CDR3 DNA: TGTGCCAGCACCCAGTCCCGCGGAACCTACGAGCAGTACTTC